A few counts support the clone carrying this T cell receptor beta chain. Its target is not known. The data derive from a study of T cell repertoires in aging, cancer and after chemotherapy. The V end was cut by 3 bases, the J end by 4 bases, with 18 bases between. Germline V CDR1 and CDR2: MNHEY, SVGAGI. CDR3 length equals 16 residues. Amplification of TCR beta used genomic DNA extracted from peripheral blood. Multiplex touch-down PCR with TRB-A/B primers amplified rearranged V-D-J TRB sequences. One entry per CDR3 protein, called by TCRdb with MiXCR from the multiplex PCR reads. The table includes around 2,300 distinct CDR3 sequences, around 24% detected once. Overall study results and limits: In healthy donors, age-related TCR diversity loss mainly reflected lost richness. Age-matched healthy donors had significantly more diverse, less clonal blood TCR repertoires than untreated cancer patients. Immunological memory after chemotherapy cannot be judged from the repertoire data. In each cancer cohort, median generation probability increased across chemotherapy, suggesting thymic output rebounded.

This sequence joins TRBV6-5 and TRBJ1-1; maybe TRBD1 (5 bases). The TCR sequence derives from a human donor with a solid tumor. Sequenced material: blood. CDR3 bases: TGTGCCAGCAGTTATAGGAGGGGTGACTACGGCACTGAAGCTTTCTTT. It yields the protein CASSYRRGDYGTEAFF.